Listed here are 14 T cell receptor beta chains from one sample, sequenced in a study of cytomegalovirus exposure and HLA in healthy donors. The data were produced by immunoSEQ multiplex PCR, yet TCRdb's version contains in-frame clones alone and is incomplete. The top ten hold around 2.1% of the sample, which has some 140,000 clones, roughly 86% seen once. Sequenced: PBMCs. The receptors come from a human donor in good health.

This clone occurred once. V is TRBV28 and J is TRBJ2-5; unclear D gene. The CDR3 length is 17 residues. Germline CDR1 reads MDHEN; CDR2 reads SYDVKM. V shed 9 bases and J shed 5 bases, with 28 bases lying between them. The DNA for the CDR3 is TGTGCCAGTAGTGAACGGTCGGCAGGTTTTCTTCCCGAGACCCAGTACTTC. This gives the protein CASSERSAGFLPETQYF.

The V gene is TRBV15, the J gene TRBJ2-1; 7 bases are a match to TRBD1. The V gene's germline CDR1 is LNHNV and CDR2 YYDKDF (reference sequence). With V trimmed by 1 base and J by 1 base, 1 base remained unmatched. The CDR3 contains 15 residues. CDR3 DNA sequence: TGTGCCACCAGCAGAGCGACAGGGTCCTACAATGAGCAGTTCTTC. This gives the protein CATSRATGSYNEQFF.

This clone showed up just once. The rearrangement uses TRBV25-1 and TRBJ2-7; 7 bases align to TRBD1. From germline, CDR1 is MGHDK and CDR2 SYGVNS. This CDR3 comprises 17 residues. Trimming cost V 6 bases and J 0 bases; bases outside gene matches: 14. This CDR3 is CASSRMPRRDSSYEQYF. The CDR3, as DNA: TGTGCCAGCAGCCGAATGCCACGTCGGGACAGCTCCTACGAGCAGTACTTC.

The gene calls are TRBV6-1 and TRBJ2-5; D call uncertain. Germline values: CDR1 MNHNS, CDR2 SASEGT. The CDR3 extends over 12 amino acids. V was pared by 4 bases and J by 5 bases, with 8 bases between. The CDR3 sequence is CASSAGSETQYF. In nucleotides, the CDR3 is TGTGCCAGCAGTGCGGGTAGCGAGACCCAGTACTTC.

This rearrangement joins TRBV9 to TRBJ1-6, with 9 bases lining up with TRBD1. V gave up 3 bases and J gave up 7 bases; unmatched junction bases: 8. CDR3 length: 16 residues. CDR1 is SGDLS and CDR2 is YYNGEE in the germline V gene. The CDR3 bases are TGTGCCAGCAGCGCCTTAGGGACAGGGTTGAATTCACCCCTCCACTTT. Residues: CASSALGTGLNSPLHF.

The chain joins TRBV5-6 to TRBJ2-1; 13 bases fit TRBD2. The length of the CDR3 is 16 residues. V was pared by 2 bases and J by 5 bases, with 4 bases of the junction left unmatched. Germline assignment: CDR1 SGHDT and CDR2 YYEEEE. DNA of the CDR3: TGTGCCAGCAGCTTAGGACTAGCGGGGGCCAACAATGAGCAGTTCTTC. Translating it yields CASSLGLAGANNEQFF.

The V gene is TRBV6-6, the J gene TRBJ1-3, with a possible D match to TRBD1 (5 bases). Germline V lookup: CDR1 MNHNY, CDR2 SVGAGI (reference sequence). The CDR3 has 13 amino acids. V lost 5 bases, J lost 4 bases, and 9 bases lay in between. The chain's CDR3 is CASSPKGGNTIYF. CDR3 DNA: TGTGCCAGCAGTCCCAAGGGGGGAAACACCATATATTTT.

A single count supports this clone. V and J are TRBV7-9 and TRBJ2-2; TRBD1 might be the D (5 bases). CDR1 SEHNR and CDR2 FQNEAQ come from the germline V gene (reference sequence). The CDR3 length is 15 residues. Trimming stripped 3 bases from V and 6 bases from J, with 14 bases between. The CDR3 region is CASSFRAGMAGELFF. The CDR3 coding sequence is TGTGCCAGCAGCTTTAGGGCAGGGATGGCCGGGGAGCTGTTTTTT.

The chain recombines TRBV4-2 with TRBJ2-1, with a possible D match to TRBD2 (6 bases). This CDR3 is built from 15 residues. Germline assignment: CDR1 LGHNA and CDR2 YNFKEQ. Trimming cost V 6 bases and J 7 bases, with 19 bases left between them. Here the CDR3 reads CASSSGWTTPNEQFF. CDR3 DNA sequence: TGTGCCAGCAGTTCTGGTTGGACTACCCCTAATGAGCAGTTCTTC.

The chain links TRBV9 to TRBJ2-1; 13 nucleotides agree with TRBD2. Trimming took 0 bases from V and 3 from J; bases not matched to a gene: 9. The CDR3 runs 19 residues. Germline V gene lookup returns CDR1 SGDLS and CDR2 YYNGEE. The CDR3, as DNA: TGTGCCAGCAGCGTAGATTTTACTAGCGGGAGGGGAAACTACAATGAGCAGTTCTTC. Translating gives CASSVDFTSGRGNYNEQFF. Drawing the rest from reference TRBV9 and TRBJ2-1, the complete variable domain is DSGVTQTPKHLITATGQRVTLRCSPRSGDLSVYWYQQSLDQGLQFLIQYYNGEERAKGNILERFSAQQFPDLHSELNLSSLELGDSALYFCASSVDFTSGRGNYNEQFFGPGTRLTVL.

The J gene is TRBJ2-7, the V gene TRBV5-1; D is possibly TRBD1 (6 bases). This CDR3 has 15 residues. Trimming removed 2 bases at V and 0 bases at J, with 12 bases between. Germline lookup yields CDR1 SGHRS and CDR2 YFSETQ. This CDR3 is CASSFGQITSYEQYF. The CDR3 coding sequence is TGCGCCAGCAGCTTCGGACAGATTACCTCCTACGAGCAGTACTTC.

The rearrangement uses TRBV10-3 and TRBJ1-2, with a possible D match to TRBD1 (6 bases). The V gene's germline CDR1 is ENHRY and CDR2 SYGVKD. The CDR3 covers 14 residues. V shed 6 bases and J shed 1 base, with 12 bases lying between them. CDR3 region: CAIRDSGINYGYTF. The CDR3 nucleotides are TGTGCCATCAGGGACAGCGGTATTAACTATGGCTACACCTTC.

The chain couples TRBV29-1 to TRBJ2-7; 13 bases agree with TRBD2. Germline CDR1 is SQVTM and CDR2 is ANQGSEA. The CDR3 sequence is 13 residues long. The V and J ends lost 7 bases and 3 bases, in that order; junction bases with no gene match: 3. CDR3 protein: CSAGTSGIYEQYF. In DNA, the CDR3 is TGCAGCGCAGGGACTAGCGGGATCTACGAGCAGTACTTC.

The rearrangement uses TRBV27 and TRBJ2-7; 7 bases line up with TRBD2. The CDR3 loop spans 14 amino acids. Trimming at V came to 5 bases and at J to 0 bases, leaving 4 bases not matched to a gene. Germline V gene sequence: CDR1 MNHEY, CDR2 SMNVEV (reference sequence). CDR3: CASSRGRASYEQYF. CDR3 sequence (DNA): TGTGCCAGCAGTCGGGGGAGGGCCTCCTACGAGCAGTACTTC.